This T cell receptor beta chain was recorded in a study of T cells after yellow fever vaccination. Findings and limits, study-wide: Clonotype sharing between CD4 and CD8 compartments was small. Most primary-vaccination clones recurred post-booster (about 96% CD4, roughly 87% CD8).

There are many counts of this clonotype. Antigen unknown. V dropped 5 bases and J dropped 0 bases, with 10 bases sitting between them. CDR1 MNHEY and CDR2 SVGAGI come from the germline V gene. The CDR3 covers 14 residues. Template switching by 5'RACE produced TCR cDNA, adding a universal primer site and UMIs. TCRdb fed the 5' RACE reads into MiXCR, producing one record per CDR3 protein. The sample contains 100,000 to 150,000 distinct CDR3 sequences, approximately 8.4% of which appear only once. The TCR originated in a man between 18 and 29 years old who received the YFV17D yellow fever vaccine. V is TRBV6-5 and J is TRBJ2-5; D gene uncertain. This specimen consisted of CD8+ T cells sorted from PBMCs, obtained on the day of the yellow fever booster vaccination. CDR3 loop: CASSVGSYQETQYF. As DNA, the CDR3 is TGTGCCAGCAGTGTCGGCTCTTACCAAGAGACCCAGTACTTC.